This T cell receptor beta chain was identified in a study of blood T cell repertoires in COVID-19. The CDR3 length is 16 residues. Germline CDR1 reads SGHRS; CDR2 reads YFSETQ. V lost 0 bases, J lost 1 base, and 2 bases stayed unmatched. Original processing notes: The assay estimated nucleated cells by amplifying reference gene primers. Produced via immunoSEQ multiplex PCR; TCRdb's table is partial and in-frame only. V, J and clone size reflect that table, while D and trimming were determined from the DNA. The top ten hold about 2.6% of the sample, which has about 170,000 clones, approximately 83% seen once.

The chain couples TRBV5-1 to TRBJ2-1; 9 bases are a match to TRBD1. The receptor's source is a human donor with acute or convalescent COVID-19. The donor label of this sample is uncertain. Material: peripheral blood. This CDR3 is CASSLGGTGSYNEQFF. In DNA form, the CDR3 reads TGCGCCAGCAGCTTGGGAGGGACAGGGTCCTACAATGAGCAGTTCTTC.